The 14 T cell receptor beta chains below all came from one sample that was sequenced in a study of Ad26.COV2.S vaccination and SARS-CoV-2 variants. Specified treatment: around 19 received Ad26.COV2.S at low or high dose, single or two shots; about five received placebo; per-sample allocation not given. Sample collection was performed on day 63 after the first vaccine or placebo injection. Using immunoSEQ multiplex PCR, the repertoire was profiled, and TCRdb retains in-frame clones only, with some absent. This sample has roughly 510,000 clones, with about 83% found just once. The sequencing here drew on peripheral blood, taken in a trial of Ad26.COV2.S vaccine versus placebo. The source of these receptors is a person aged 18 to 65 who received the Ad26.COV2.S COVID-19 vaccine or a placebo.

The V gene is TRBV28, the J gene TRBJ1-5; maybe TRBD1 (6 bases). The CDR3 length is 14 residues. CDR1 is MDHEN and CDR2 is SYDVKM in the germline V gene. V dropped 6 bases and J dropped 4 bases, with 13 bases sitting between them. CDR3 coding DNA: TGTGCCAGCAGGTTGGACAGTCCTAATCAGCCCCAGCATTTT. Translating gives CASRLDSPNQPQHF. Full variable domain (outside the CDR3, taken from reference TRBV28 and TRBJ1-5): DVKVTQSSRYLVKRTGEKVFLECVQDMDHENMFWYRQDPGLGLRLIYFSYDVKMKEKGDIPEGYSVSREKKERFSLILESASTNQTSMYLCASRLDSPNQPQHFGDGTRLSIL.

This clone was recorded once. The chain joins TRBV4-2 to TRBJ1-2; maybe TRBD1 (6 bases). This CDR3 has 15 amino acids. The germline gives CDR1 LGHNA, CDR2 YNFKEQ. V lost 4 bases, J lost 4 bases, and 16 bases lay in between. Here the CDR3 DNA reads TGTGCCAGCAGCCCCGAGATTGGGGGGGCCTATGGCTACACCTTC. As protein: CASSPEIGGAYGYTF.

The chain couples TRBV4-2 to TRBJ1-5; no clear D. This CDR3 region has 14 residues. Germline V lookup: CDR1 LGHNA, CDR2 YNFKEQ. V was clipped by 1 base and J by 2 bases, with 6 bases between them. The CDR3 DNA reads TGTGCCAGCAGCCAAGTTGGCGGCAATCAGCCCCAGCATTTT. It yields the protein CASSQVGGNQPQHF.

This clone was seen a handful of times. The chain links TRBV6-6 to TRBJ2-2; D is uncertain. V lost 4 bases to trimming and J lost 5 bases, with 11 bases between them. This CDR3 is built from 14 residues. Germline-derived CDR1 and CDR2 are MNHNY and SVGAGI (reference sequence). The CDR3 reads CASSSPDGTGELFF. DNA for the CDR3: TGTGCCAGCAGTTCCCCGGATGGAACCGGGGAGCTGTTTTTT.

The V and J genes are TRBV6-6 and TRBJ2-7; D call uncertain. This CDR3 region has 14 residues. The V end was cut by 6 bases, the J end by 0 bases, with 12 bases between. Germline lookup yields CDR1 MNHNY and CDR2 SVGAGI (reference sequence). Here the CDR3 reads CASRATVSSYEQYF. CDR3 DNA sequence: TGTGCCAGCAGGGCCACAGTTAGCTCCTACGAGCAGTACTTC.

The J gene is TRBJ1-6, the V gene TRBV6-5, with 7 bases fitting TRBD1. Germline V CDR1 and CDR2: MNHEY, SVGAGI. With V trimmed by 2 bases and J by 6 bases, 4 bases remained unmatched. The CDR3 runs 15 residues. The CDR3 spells CASSYVGTANSPLHF. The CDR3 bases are TGTGCCAGCAGTTACGTGGGGACAGCTAATTCACCCCTCCACTTT.

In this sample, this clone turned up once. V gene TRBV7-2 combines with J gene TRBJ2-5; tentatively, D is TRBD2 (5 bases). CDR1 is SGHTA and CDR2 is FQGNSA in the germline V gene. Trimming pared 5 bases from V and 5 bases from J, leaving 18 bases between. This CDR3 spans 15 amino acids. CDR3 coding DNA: TGTGCCAGCAGCACCCTAAGAACCGGCGGGGAGACCCAGTACTTC. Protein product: CASSTLRTGGETQYF. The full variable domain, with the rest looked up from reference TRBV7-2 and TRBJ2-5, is GAGVSQSPSNKVTEKGKDVELRCDPISGHTALYWYRQSLGQGLEFLIYFQGNSAPDKSGLPSDRFSAERTGGSVSTLTIQRTQQEDSAVYLCASSTLRTGGETQYFGPGTRLLVL.

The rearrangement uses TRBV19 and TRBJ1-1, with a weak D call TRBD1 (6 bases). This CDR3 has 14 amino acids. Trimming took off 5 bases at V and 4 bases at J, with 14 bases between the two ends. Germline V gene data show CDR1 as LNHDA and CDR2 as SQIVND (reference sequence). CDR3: CASSPQGRGTEAFF. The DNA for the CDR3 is TGTGCCAGTAGTCCCCAAGGCAGGGGCACTGAAGCTTTCTTT.

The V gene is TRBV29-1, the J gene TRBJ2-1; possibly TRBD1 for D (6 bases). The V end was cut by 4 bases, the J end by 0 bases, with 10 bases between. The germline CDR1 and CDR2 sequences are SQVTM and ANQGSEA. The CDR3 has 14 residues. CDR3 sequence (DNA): TGCAGCGTTGTCTGGACAGCCTCCTACAATGAGCAGTTCTTC. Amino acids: CSVVWTASYNEQFF.

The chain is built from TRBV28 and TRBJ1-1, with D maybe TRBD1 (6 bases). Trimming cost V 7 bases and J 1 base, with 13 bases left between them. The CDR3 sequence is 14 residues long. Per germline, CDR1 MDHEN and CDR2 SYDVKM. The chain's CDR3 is CASKGPGANTEAFF. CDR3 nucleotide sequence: TGTGCCAGCAAAGGCCCAGGGGCGAACACTGAAGCTTTCTTT.

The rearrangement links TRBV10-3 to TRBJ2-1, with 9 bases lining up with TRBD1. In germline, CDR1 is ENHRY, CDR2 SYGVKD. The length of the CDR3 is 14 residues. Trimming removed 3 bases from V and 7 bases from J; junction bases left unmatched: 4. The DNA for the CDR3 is TGTGCCATCAGTGAAGGACAGGGGAGAAATGAGCAGTTCTTC. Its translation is CAISEGQGRNEQFF.

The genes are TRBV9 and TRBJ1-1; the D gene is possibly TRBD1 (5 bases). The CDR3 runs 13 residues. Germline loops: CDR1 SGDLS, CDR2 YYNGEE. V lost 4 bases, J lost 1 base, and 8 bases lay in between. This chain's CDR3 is CASSTGQNTEAFF. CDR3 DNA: TGTGCCAGCAGCACCGGACAGAACACTGAAGCTTTCTTT.

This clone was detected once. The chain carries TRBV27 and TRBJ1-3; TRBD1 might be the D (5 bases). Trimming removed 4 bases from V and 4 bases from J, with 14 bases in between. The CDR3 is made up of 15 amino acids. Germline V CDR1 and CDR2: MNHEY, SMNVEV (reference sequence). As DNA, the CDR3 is TGTGCCAGCAGTTACAGGCCCGGCAGGGGAAACACCATATATTTT. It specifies CASSYRPGRGNTIYF.

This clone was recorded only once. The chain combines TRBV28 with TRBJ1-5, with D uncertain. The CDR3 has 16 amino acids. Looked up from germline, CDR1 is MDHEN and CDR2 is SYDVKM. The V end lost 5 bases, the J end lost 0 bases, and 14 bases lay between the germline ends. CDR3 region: CASSPTIGFSNQPQHF. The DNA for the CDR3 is TGTGCCAGCAGTCCAACGATAGGTTTTAGCAATCAGCCCCAGCATTTT.